The 26 T cell receptor beta chains listed next were all sequenced from one sample in a study of T cell repertoires in cytomegalovirus infection. TCRdb reprocessed the reads with MiXCR, giving one entry per CDR3 protein. Of some 900,000 distinct CDR3 sequences in the sample, about 31% were seen once. Their antigens are not known. Sequencing used cultured CD8+ T cells from PBMCs, obtained from culture after CMV antigen stimulation. These receptors were taken from a human donor in good health (CMV status not recorded). Some clones in this sample may be carry-over from other donors' samples.

This clonotype was seen more than once but under ten times. V and J are TRBV11-2 and TRBJ2-2; D unclear. Germline values: CDR1 SGHAT, CDR2 FQNNGV. The length of the CDR3 is 15 residues. The V and J ends lost 1 base and 6 bases respectively, with 12 bases between them. This CDR3 reads CASSLVKGTAGELFF. CDR3 nucleotide sequence: TGTGCCAGCAGCTTAGTGAAGGGTACAGCCGGGGAGCTGTTTTTT. The whole variable domain, filled in from reference TRBV11-2 and TRBJ2-2, reads EAGVAQSPRYKIIEKRQSVAFWCNPISGHATLYWYQQILGQGPKLLIQFQNNGVVDDSQLPKDRFSAERLKGVDSTLKIQPAKLEDSAVYLCASSLVKGTAGELFFGEGSRLTVL.

This clonotype has only a few counts. The rearrangement joins TRBV28 to TRBJ2-3; D might be TRBD2 (6 bases). The CDR3 is 14 amino acids. V was clipped by 3 bases and J by 4 bases, with 11 bases between them. CDR1 is MDHEN and CDR2 is SYDVKM in the germline V gene. Here the CDR3 reads CASSLVREADTQYF. The CDR3 DNA sequence: TGTGCCAGCAGTTTGGTCAGGGAGGCAGATACGCAGTATTTT.

The CDR3 protein is CASNPPDRGRQFF. CDR3 nucleotide sequence: TGTGCCAGCAACCCCCCTGACAGGGGGCGGCAGTTCTTC. V gene TRBV27 combines with J gene TRBJ2-1, with 10 bases identical to TRBD1. The length of the CDR3 is 13 residues. The J segment lost 12 bases and the V segment lost 7 bases, leaving 9 bases of the junction unmatched. The V gene's germline CDR1 is MNHEY and CDR2 SMNVEV (reference sequence).

This clonotype was recorded many times. The rearrangement links TRBV12-5 to TRBJ2-1; 11 nucleotides line up with TRBD2. CDR1 and CDR2 (germline): LGHNT, FRNRAP. CDR3 length: 17 amino acids. V dropped 3 bases and J dropped 2; count of bases not matched to a gene: 6. This CDR3 reads CASGFTTSGGPYNEQFF. Written as DNA, the CDR3 is TGTGCTAGTGGTTTCACTACTAGCGGGGGTCCCTACAATGAGCAGTTCTTC.

This rearrangement joins TRBV7-6 to TRBJ2-3, with TRBD1 matching 9 bases. Losses at the gene ends were 5 bases for V and 5 bases for J; bases not matched to a gene: 8. Germline CDR1 reads SGHVS; CDR2 reads FNYEAQ. The CDR3 sequence is 15 residues long. The CDR3 protein is CASSPQGAPGDTQYF. The CDR3 DNA sequence: TGTGCCAGCAGCCCACAGGGGGCGCCGGGAGATACGCAGTATTTT.

This clonotype has more than one count but fewer than ten. The chain combines TRBV27 with TRBJ1-6, with a weak D call TRBD1 (6 bases). The CDR3 loop spans 17 amino acids. V dropped 2 bases and J dropped 0 bases, with 11 bases sitting between them. CDR1 and CDR2 (germline): MNHEY, SMNVEV (reference sequence). Written as DNA, the CDR3 is TGTGCCAGCAGTTTAACACAGGGAAGCTCCTATAATTCACCCCTCCACTTT. This sequence encodes CASSLTQGSSYNSPLHF.

On this clonotype itself: One end of the junction fails to match germline, which may point to a read error. This sequence joins TRBV14 and TRBJ2-5; 10 nucleotides line up with TRBD2. From germline, CDR1 is SGHDN and CDR2 FVKESK. The CDR3 length is 14 residues. Written as DNA, the CDR3 is TGTGTCAGCAGCTCTAGCGGGGGAAGAGAGACCCAGTACTTC. This codes for CVSSSSGGRETQYF.

CDR3 region: CSATQDRGQETQYF. DNA for the CDR3: TGCAGTGCAACTCAGGACAGGGGGCAAGAGACCCAGTACTTC. The chain recombines TRBV20-1 with TRBJ2-5, with 10 bases that match TRBD1. Germline V gene lookup returns CDR1 DFQATT and CDR2 SNEGSKA (reference sequence). The J segment lost 2 bases and the V segment lost 6 bases, leaving 6 bases of the junction unmatched. CDR3 length equals 14 residues.

V gene TRBV27 combines with J gene TRBJ1-2; D is unclear. Germline V gene data show CDR1 as MNHEY and CDR2 as SMNVEV (reference sequence). This CDR3 region has 13 residues. V lost 7 bases and J lost 2, with 11 bases in between. DNA of the CDR3: TGTGCCAGCAAGCCGGGCCTCAACTATGGCTACACCTTC. Residues: CASKPGLNYGYTF.

This clonotype was detected only a few times. The chain has TRBV12-3 or TRBV12-4 and TRBJ2-7, with 7 bases matching TRBD1. CDR3 length: 14 amino acids. The ends lost 6 bases at V and 0 bases at J; junction bases unmatched: 5. This CDR3 reads CASSRGQYSYEQYF. In nucleotides, the CDR3 is TGTGCCAGCAGCCGGGGACAGTACTCCTACGAGCAGTACTTC.

This clonotype came up many times. The chain is built from TRBV7-9 and TRBJ2-7; TRBD1 matches at 9 bases. The CDR3 extends over 15 amino acids. CDR1 and CDR2 from the germline V gene are SEHNR and FQNEAQ (reference sequence). The V gene end was trimmed by 4 bases and the J gene end by 1 base; junction bases not matched to a gene: 5. The CDR3 spells CASSSDRGPSYEQYV. CDR3 coding DNA: TGTGCCAGCAGCTCGGACAGGGGACCTTCCTACGAGCAGTACGTC.

CDR3 nucleotides: TGTGCCAGCAGTTTACAAGTTGAAGGGGCCAACGTCCTGACTTTC. This sequence encodes CASSLQVEGANVLTF. The rearrangement joins TRBV28 to TRBJ2-6; D is unclear. Trimming stripped 2 bases from V and 4 bases from J, with 9 bases between. CDR1 and CDR2 (germline): MDHEN, SYDVKM. The CDR3 has 15 residues. Filled out from reference TRBV28 and TRBJ2-6, the complete variable domain reads DVKVTQSSRYLVKRTGEKVFLECVQDMDHENMFWYRQDPGLGLRLIYFSYDVKMKEKGDIPEGYSVSREKKERFSLILESASTNQTSMYLCASSLQVEGANVLTFGAGSRLTVL.

The chain is built from TRBV7-6 and TRBJ1-1, with unresolved D. CDR3 length: 17 amino acids. V was shortened by 5 bases and J by 4 bases, with 23 bases between the two germline ends. The V gene's germline CDR1 is SGHVS and CDR2 FNYEAQ. The CDR3 bases are TGTGCCAGCAGCCCCCGTTTTTCTGAGGGCGCCGGCACTGAAGCTTTCTTT. Amino acids: CASSPRFSEGAGTEAFF. The whole variable domain, filled in from reference TRBV7-6 and TRBJ1-1, reads GAGVSQSPRYKVTKRGQDVALRCDPISGHVSLYWYRQALGQGPEFLTYFNYEAQQDKSGLPNDRFSAERPEGSISTLTIQRTEQRDSAMYRCASSPRFSEGAGTEAFFGQGTRLTVV.

This clonotype has more than one count but fewer than ten. CDR3 region: CASSAPGTPFEQFF. CDR3 DNA sequence: TGTGCCAGCAGCGCCCCCGGGACTCCCTTCGAGCAGTTCTTC. The V and J genes are TRBV7-9 and TRBJ2-1; the D gene is possibly TRBD2 (6 bases). The V gene's germline CDR1 is SEHNR and CDR2 FQNEAQ (reference sequence). The CDR3 has 14 residues. The V end lost 5 bases, the J end lost 10 bases, and 18 bases lay between the germline ends.

The table lists this clonotype with a few counts. The chain has TRBV7-9 and TRBJ1-6; D not resolved. The germline gives CDR1 SEHNR, CDR2 FQNEAQ (reference sequence). This CDR3 is built from 12 residues. Trimming took 1 base from V and 13 from J, leaving 8 bases between them. The CDR3 DNA follows: TGTGCCAGCAGCTTAGGGCCAAGGCCCCTCCACTTT. Its protein is CASSLGPRPLHF.

The genes are TRBV27 and TRBJ1-2, with 11 bases matching TRBD1. In germline, CDR1 is MNHEY, CDR2 SMNVEV (reference sequence). Trimming took 4 bases from V and 4 from J; bases not matched to a gene: 5. CDR3 length: 15 residues. The CDR3 reads CASSWGTGGIYGYTF. DNA for the CDR3: TGTGCCAGCAGTTGGGGGACAGGGGGTATCTATGGCTACACCTTC.

V and J are TRBV12-5 and TRBJ1-1; 11 bases line up with TRBD1. CDR1 is LGHNT, CDR2 FRNRAP, per germline. This CDR3 comprises 17 residues. With V trimmed by 5 bases and J by 3 bases, 11 bases remained unmatched. CDR3 bases: TGTGCTAGTGGTCCTGTCGGACAGGGGGCTCGGGACACTGAAGCTTTCTTT. Amino acid sequence: CASGPVGQGARDTEAFF.

The table lists this clonotype with a few counts. V is TRBV7-6 and J is TRBJ1-2; tentative D call: TRBD1 (6 bases). Germline V gives CDR1 SGHVS, CDR2 FNYEAQ. Trimming took off 5 bases at V and 0 bases at J, with 22 bases between the two ends. There are 18 residues in the CDR3. CDR3 region: CASSPLLIGGAANYGYTF. The CDR3 nucleotides are TGTGCCAGCAGCCCCCTGCTAATCGGGGGCGCAGCTAACTATGGCTACACCTTC.

The V call is TRBV28, the J call TRBJ2-1, with D possibly being TRBD1 (6 bases). The CDR3 consists of 15 residues. Germline assignment: CDR1 MDHEN and CDR2 SYDVKM. Trimming took 10 bases from V and 6 from J, leaving 22 bases between them. CDR3 in amino acids: CATRPGDDSVNEQFF. CDR3 nucleotide sequence: TGTGCCACCAGGCCAGGGGACGATTCGGTCAATGAGCAGTTCTTC.

The rearrangement uses TRBV27 and TRBJ2-1; D possibly corresponds to TRBD2 (6 bases). V lost 0 bases and J lost 9, with 12 bases in between. CDR3 length: 14 residues. CDR1 is MNHEY, CDR2 SMNVEV, per germline (reference sequence). This chain's CDR3 is CASSLSASAGEQFF. In nucleotides, the CDR3 is TGTGCCAGCAGTTTATCGGCTAGCGCGGGTGAGCAGTTCTTC.

J is TRBJ2-3 and V is TRBV9, with D possibly called TRBD1 or TRBD2 (6 bases each). Germline loops: CDR1 SGDLS, CDR2 YYNGEE. V lost 0 bases, J lost 6 bases, and 14 bases lay in between. The CDR3 is made up of 15 amino acids. CDR3 in amino acids: CASSVAGADRDTQYF. The CDR3 nucleotides are TGTGCCAGCAGCGTAGCGGGGGCAGACAGGGATACGCAGTATTTT.

DNA of the CDR3: TGCAGCGTACAACGACAAGATACGCAGTATTTT. Its protein product is CSVQRQDTQYF. The chain combines TRBV29-1 with TRBJ2-3; D is ambiguous. The ends were cut back, 6 bases at V and 5 bases at J, with 9 bases in the middle. The germline CDR1 and CDR2 sequences are SQVTM and ANQGSEA. The CDR3 sequence is 11 residues long.

This clonotype was detected ten times or more. The chain has TRBV7-8 and TRBJ2-5; TRBD2 is a possible D gene (6 bases). Germline CDR1 is SGHVS and CDR2 is FQNEAQ. The CDR3 spans 14 residues. V gave up 5 bases and J gave up 2 bases, with 12 bases separating them. The CDR3 DNA follows: TGTGCCAGCAGCCCCTTAGCGGAGCAAGAGACCCAGTACTTC. Amino acid sequence: CASSPLAEQETQYF.

This clonotype has just a few counts. The chain joins TRBV24-1 to TRBJ1-5, with 10 bases fitting TRBD1. The ends lost 7 bases at V and 7 bases at J; junction bases unmatched: 9. In germline, CDR1 is KGHDR, CDR2 SFDVKD. The CDR3 consists of 15 residues. The CDR3 sequence: CATSPSGTGVQPQHF. CDR3 DNA: TGTGCCACCAGCCCTTCCGGGACAGGGGTCCAGCCCCAGCATTTT.

This clonotype was detected only a few times. The V call is TRBV28, the J call TRBJ1-4; possible D gene TRBD1, 6 bases. There are 14 residues in the CDR3. Trimming removed 4 bases at V and 7 bases at J, with 13 bases between. Germline CDR1 MDHEN, CDR2 SYDVKM. DNA for the CDR3: TGTGCCAGCAGTTCGAATAAACAGGGTGAAAAACTGTTTTTT. As protein: CASSSNKQGEKLFF.

The chain joins TRBV12-3 or TRBV12-4 to TRBJ2-1; weak D call: TRBD1 (6 bases). The CDR3 covers 16 residues. Trimming removed 6 bases from V and 8 bases from J, with 23 bases in between. For the CDR3, the DNA is TGTGCCAGCAGCGCAGCCGGGACACCGAGGGCGGATGAGCAGTTCTTC. As protein: CASSAAGTPRADEQFF.